This TCR beta chain was identified during a study of CD8 T cell repertoires and HIV-1 epitope variants. Study background: T cells were stimulated with Twenty-five Gag and Nef peptides separately. Controls were a CMV, EBV and flu pool, Ebola AY9, and no peptide. Cultures ran about ten days, with IL-2, IL-7 and IL-15 added on days 3 and 7.

Libraries were prepared by immunoSEQ multiplex PCR; TCRdb keeps only in-frame clonotypes and omits some of them. The sample lists approximately 5,000 clones; approximately 70% were seen once. With regard to this clone: Its target is unknown.

General study points: Fewer than ten TCR beta clonotypes were antigen-specific, six apparently recognizing autologous or escape variants.

Sequencing used cultured CD8+ T cells derived from PBMCs. This receptor was taken from a male donor with HIV.

The CDR3 bases are TGTGCCAGCAGCTTAGACGGTGCCAGTGAGCAGTTCTTC. It translates to CASSLDGASEQFF. The genes are TRBV7-4 and TRBJ2-1; D unresolved. CDR3 size: 13 residues. Per the germline V gene, CDR1 is SGHVT and CDR2 is SQSDAQ. The V end was cut by 1 base, the J end by 9 bases, with 10 bases between.